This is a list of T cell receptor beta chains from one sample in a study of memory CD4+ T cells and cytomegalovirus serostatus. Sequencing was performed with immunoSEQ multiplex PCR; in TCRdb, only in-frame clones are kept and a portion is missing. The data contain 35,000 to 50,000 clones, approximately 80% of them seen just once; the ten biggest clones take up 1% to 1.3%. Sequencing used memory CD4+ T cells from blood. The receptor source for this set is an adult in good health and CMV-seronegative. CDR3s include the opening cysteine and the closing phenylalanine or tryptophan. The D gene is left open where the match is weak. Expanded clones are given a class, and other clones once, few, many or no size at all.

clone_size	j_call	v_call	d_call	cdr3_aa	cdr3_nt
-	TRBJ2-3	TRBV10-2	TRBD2	CASRPGGGGTDTQYF	TGCGCCAGCAGGCCCGGCGGGGGGGGCACAGATACGCAGTATTTT
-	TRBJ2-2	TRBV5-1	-	CASSLAPGDTGELFF	TGCGCCAGCAGCTTGGCTCCAGGGGACACCGGGGAGCTGTTTTTT
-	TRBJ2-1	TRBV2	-	CASSERSQPYNEQFF	TGTGCCAGCAGTGAAAGGTCACAGCCCTACAATGAGCAGTTCTTC
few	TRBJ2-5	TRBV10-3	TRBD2	CASQEPGLESETQYF	TGTGCCTCACAAGAGCCGGGACTAGAATCAGAGACCCAGTACTTC
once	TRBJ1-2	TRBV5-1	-	CASSLPGLRTGNYGYTF	TGCGCCAGCAGCCTTCCGGGACTCCGTACGGGGAACTATGGCTACACCTTC
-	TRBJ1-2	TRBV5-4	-	CASSLDGYGYTF	TGTGCCAGCAGCTTGGACGGTTATGGCTACACCTTC
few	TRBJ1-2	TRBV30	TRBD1	CAWSPRDRVEYGYTF	TGTGCCTGGAGTCCCAGGGACAGGGTAGAATATGGCTACACCTTC
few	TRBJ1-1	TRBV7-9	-	CASSYHGWNTEAFF	TGTGCCAGCAGCTACCATGGTTGGAACACTGAAGCTTTCTTT
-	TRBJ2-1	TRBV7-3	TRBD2	CASRPGREGVNEQFF	TGTGCCAGCAGGCCAGGGCGGGAGGGAGTCAATGAGCAGTTCTTC
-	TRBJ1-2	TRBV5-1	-	CTSSLAGVDDYGYTF	TGCACCAGCAGCTTGGCCGGCGTGGATGACTATGGCTACACCTTC
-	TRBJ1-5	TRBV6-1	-	CASSEGRDSNQPQHF	TGTGCCAGCAGTGAGGGACGTGATAGCAATCAGCCCCAGCATTTT
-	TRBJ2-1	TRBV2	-	CASLELVTYNEQFF	TGTGCCAGCTTGGAGTTAGTTACCTACAATGAGCAGTTCTTC
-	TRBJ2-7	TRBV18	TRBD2	CASSPPSGSPQGQYF	TGTGCCAGCTCACCACCAAGCGGGAGTCCGCAGGGGCAGTACTTC
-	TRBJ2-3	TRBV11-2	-	CASSLDQAALSQYF	TGTGCCAGCAGCTTAGATCAAGCAGCCTTATCGCAGTATTTT
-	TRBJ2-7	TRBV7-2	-	CASSLNGPGEQYF	TGTGCCAGCAGCTTAAATGGGCCCGGGGAGCAGTACTTC
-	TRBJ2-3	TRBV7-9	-	CASSLGQSTDTQYF	TGTGCCAGCAGCTTAGGTCAGAGCACAGATACGCAGTATTTT
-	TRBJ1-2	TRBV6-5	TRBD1	CASAKGQGAHGYTF	TGTGCCAGCGCCAAGGGACAGGGGGCTCATGGCTACACCTTC
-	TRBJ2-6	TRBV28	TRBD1	CASSGHRGTGANVLTF	TGTGCCAGCAGTGGACACAGGGGAACTGGGGCCAACGTCCTGACTTTC
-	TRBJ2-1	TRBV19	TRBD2	CASSRSGSLNEQFF	TGTGCCAGTAGTCGAAGCGGGAGTCTAAATGAGCAGTTCTTC
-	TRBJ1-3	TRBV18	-	CASSYRDAYSGNTIYF	TGTGCCAGCTCTTACAGGGACGCTTACTCTGGAAACACCATATATTTT
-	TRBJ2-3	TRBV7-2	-	CASSPTVREGDTQYF	TGTGCCAGCAGCCCGACCGTGCGTGAGGGAGATACGCAGTATTTT
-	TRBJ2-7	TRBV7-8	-	CASSRVHPYEQYF	TGTGCCAGCAGCCGCGTCCACCCCTACGAGCAGTACTTC
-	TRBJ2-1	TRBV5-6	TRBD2	CASSLGLAGAHEQFF	TGTGCCAGCAGCCTAGGACTAGCGGGAGCCCATGAGCAGTTCTTC
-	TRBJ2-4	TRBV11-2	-	CASSLGSTKNIQYF	TGTGCCAGCAGCTTAGGATCAACCAAAAACATTCAGTACTTC